A single sample gave rise to the 11 T cell receptor beta chains below, sequenced in a study of T-cell reconstitution after alpha-beta-depleted transplantation in children. Preparation of the TCRbeta library was carried out with unique molecular identifiers. One entry per CDR3 protein, called by TCRdb with MiXCR from the PCR reads. Of 550,000 to 800,000 distinct CDR3 sequences in the sample, roughly 14% are singletons; the top ten hold around 0.8%. The sequences come from PBMCs, collected before TCRalphabeta/CD19-depleted stem cell transplant. All receptors come from a girl aged 2 to 9 with congenital amegakaryocytic thrombocytopenia, due to receive a stem cell transplant.

This clonotype was seen more than once but under ten times. The chain joins TRBV7-9 to TRBJ2-5, with D unresolved. CDR3 size: 14 residues. V was shortened by 4 bases and J by 7 bases, with 16 bases between the two germline ends. CDR1 is SEHNR and CDR2 is FQNEAQ in the germline V gene (reference sequence). The CDR3 loop is CASSYATVRRTQYF. As DNA, the CDR3 is TGTGCCAGCAGCTACGCGACGGTCCGACGGACCCAGTACTTC.

This clonotype appeared many times. This sequence joins TRBV5-1 and TRBJ2-1, with 8 positions matching TRBD1. The CDR3 spans 14 residues. The V segment lost 4 bases and the J segment 3 bases; nucleotides outside the gene matches: 3. Germline V gives CDR1 SGHRS, CDR2 YFSETQ. The CDR3 loop reads CASSEDRDYNEQFF. CDR3 bases: TGCGCCAGCAGCGAGGACAGGGACTACAATGAGCAGTTCTTC.

This clonotype was observed at least ten times. The V and J genes are TRBV20-1 and TRBJ1-5, with D possibly matching TRBD1 (5 bases). The CDR3 spans 13 residues. Trimming shortened V by 3 bases and J by 3 bases, and 9 bases separated the two germline ends. Germline V gives CDR1 DFQATT, CDR2 SNEGSKA (reference sequence). The CDR3, as DNA: TGCAGTGCTAGCGGGGACCACAATCAGCCCCAGCATTTT. This sequence encodes CSASGDHNQPQHF.

This rearrangement joins TRBV5-1 to TRBJ2-1; 8 nucleotides match TRBD1. Unmatched junction bases numbered 12, after V lost 5 bases and J lost 8 bases. CDR1 and CDR2 from the germline V gene are SGHRS and YFSETQ. The CDR3 runs to 15 residues. As DNA, the CDR3 is TGCGCCAGCAGGAATTCCGGGGCAGGGGGCGATGAGCAGTTCTTC. Residues: CASRNSGAGGDEQFF. Full variable domain (missing parts from reference TRBV5-1 and TRBJ2-1): KAGVTQTPRYLIKTRGQQVTLSCSPISGHRSVSWYQQTPGQGLQFLFEYFSETQRNKGNFPGRFSGRQFSNSRSEMNVSTLELGDSALYLCASRNSGAGGDEQFFGPGTRLTVL.

This clonotype was picked up a small number of times. The chain has TRBV5-5 and TRBJ1-1; 10 bases align to TRBD1. Germline CDR1 reads SGHKS; CDR2 reads YYEKEE (reference sequence). The trim removed 4 bases at V and 5 bases at J, leaving 8 bases unmatched. The CDR3 is 15 amino acids. CDR3 sequence: CASSPTGGARTEAFF. DNA for the CDR3: TGTGCCAGCAGCCCGACAGGGGGCGCGCGTACTGAAGCTTTCTTT.

This clonotype occurred once. A much larger clone sits a single nucleotide away, making a read error possible. The chain has TRBV30 and TRBJ2-1; a possible D gene is TRBD1 (6 bases). The CDR3 covers 14 residues. The germline V gene encodes CDR1 GTSNPN and CDR2 SVGIG (reference sequence). The CDR3: CVWNPWGQSNEQFF. CDR3 in DNA: TGTGTCTGGAATCCCTGGGGACAAAGCAATGAGCAGTTCTTC.

Only a few counts were recorded for this clonotype. CDR3 nucleotides: TGCAGTGCTAGAGCTAAGGTTCGCACCCCAGATACGCAGTATTTT. Its translation is CSARAKVRTPDTQYF. This sequence joins TRBV20-1 and TRBJ2-3, with D unresolved. Per the germline V gene, CDR1 is DFQATT and CDR2 is SNEGSKA (reference sequence). This CDR3 contains 15 residues. Trimming took 1 base from V and 4 from J, leaving 15 bases between them.

This clonotype was seen repeatedly, ten times or more. The chain couples TRBV5-6 to TRBJ2-5, with TRBD1 as a possible D gene (6 bases). Trimming removed 2 bases at V and 5 bases at J, with 19 bases between. Germline assignment: CDR1 SGHDT and CDR2 YYEEEE. This CDR3 spans 16 amino acids. The CDR3 sequence: CASSFRDNSPQETQYF. The CDR3, as DNA: TGTGCCAGCAGCTTTCGGGACAACTCCCCACAGGAGACCCAGTACTTC. Looking up the rest from reference TRBV5-6 and TRBJ2-5 gives the full variable domain: DAGVTQSPTHLIKTRGQQVTLRCSPKSGHDTVSWYQQALGQGPQFIFQYYEEEERQRGNFPDRFSGHQFPNYSSELNVNALLLGDSALYLCASSFRDNSPQETQYFGPGTRLLVL.

This clonotype has a handful of counts. The gene calls are TRBV5-1 and TRBJ2-6, with D uncertain. Trimming took off 0 bases at V and 3 bases at J, with 16 bases between the two ends. The CDR3 runs to 18 residues. CDR1 and CDR2 (germline): SGHRS, YFSETQ. The CDR3 nucleotides are TGCGCCAGCAGCTTGGATTCCTTTCCGCTGAGTGGGGCCAACGTCCTGACTTTC. It codes for CASSLDSFPLSGANVLTF.

This clonotype has a count of ten or more. V usage is TRBV6-5 and J usage is TRBJ2-3, with 9 bases lining up with TRBD1. This CDR3 is built from 15 residues. Losses at the gene ends were 4 bases for V and 5 bases for J; bases not matched to a gene: 7. The germline V gene encodes CDR1 MNHEY and CDR2 SVGAGI. The CDR3 DNA is TGTGCCAGCAGTTCGACAGGGGGTAATAGAGATACGCAGTATTTT. This sequence encodes CASSSTGGNRDTQYF.

This clonotype was detected only a few times. This chain connects TRBV12-3 or TRBV12-4 to TRBJ2-1, with 7 bases identical to TRBD2. The CDR3 contains 15 residues. V lost 4 bases to trimming and J lost 7 bases; unmatched junction nucleotides: 10. The CDR3 region is CASSWKAGEDNEQFF. CDR3 nucleotide sequence: TGTGCCAGCAGTTGGAAGGCGGGAGAGGATAATGAGCAGTTCTTC.